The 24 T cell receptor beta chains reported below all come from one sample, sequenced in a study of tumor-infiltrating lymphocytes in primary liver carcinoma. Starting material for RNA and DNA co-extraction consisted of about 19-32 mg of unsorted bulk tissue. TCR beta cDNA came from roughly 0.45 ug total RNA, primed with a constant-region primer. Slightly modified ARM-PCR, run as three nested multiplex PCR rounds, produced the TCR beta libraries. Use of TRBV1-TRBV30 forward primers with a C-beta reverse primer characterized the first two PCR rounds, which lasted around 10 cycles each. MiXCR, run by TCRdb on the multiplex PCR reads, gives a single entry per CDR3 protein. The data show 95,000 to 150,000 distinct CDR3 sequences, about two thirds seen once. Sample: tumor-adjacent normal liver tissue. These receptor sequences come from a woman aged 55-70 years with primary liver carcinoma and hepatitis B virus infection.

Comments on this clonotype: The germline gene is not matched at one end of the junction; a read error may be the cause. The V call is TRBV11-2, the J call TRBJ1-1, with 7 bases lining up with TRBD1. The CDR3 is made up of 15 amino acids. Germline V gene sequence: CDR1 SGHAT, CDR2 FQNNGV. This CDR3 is CAGSLGGGMNTEAFF. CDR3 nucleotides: TGTGCCGGTAGCTTAGGGGGCGGGATGAACACTGAAGCTTTCTTC.

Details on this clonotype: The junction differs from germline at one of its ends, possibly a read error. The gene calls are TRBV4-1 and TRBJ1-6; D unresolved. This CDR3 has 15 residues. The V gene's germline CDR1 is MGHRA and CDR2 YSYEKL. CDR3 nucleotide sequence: TGCACCAGCAGCCAAGATGGAAACGAGGATTCACCCCTCCATTTT. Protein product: CTSSQDGNEDSPLHF.

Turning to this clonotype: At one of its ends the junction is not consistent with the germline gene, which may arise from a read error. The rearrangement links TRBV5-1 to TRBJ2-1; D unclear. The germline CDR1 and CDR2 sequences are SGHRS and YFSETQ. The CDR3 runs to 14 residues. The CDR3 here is CASSLGWSYNEQSF. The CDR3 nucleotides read TGCGCCAGCAGCTTGGGGTGGTCCTACAATGAGCAGTCCTTC.

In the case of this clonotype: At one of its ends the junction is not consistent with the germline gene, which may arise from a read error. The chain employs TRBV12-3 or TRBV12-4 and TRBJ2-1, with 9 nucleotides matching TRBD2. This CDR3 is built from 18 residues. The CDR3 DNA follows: TGTGCCTGCAGTTTAGAGGCAGGGCCAGGACTAGCGTACAATGAGCAGTTCTTC. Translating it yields CACSLEAGPGLAYNEQFF.

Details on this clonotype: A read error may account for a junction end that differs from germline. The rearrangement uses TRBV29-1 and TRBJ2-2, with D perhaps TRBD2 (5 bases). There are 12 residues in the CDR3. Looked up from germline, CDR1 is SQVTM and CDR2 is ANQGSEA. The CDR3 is CSVGRNTGELLF. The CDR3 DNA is TGCAGCGTTGGGAGAAACACCGGGGAGCTGCTCTTT.

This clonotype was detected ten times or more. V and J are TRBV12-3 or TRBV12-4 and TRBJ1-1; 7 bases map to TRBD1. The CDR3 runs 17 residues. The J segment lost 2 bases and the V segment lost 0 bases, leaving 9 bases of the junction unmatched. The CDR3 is CASSLARDSGINTEAFF. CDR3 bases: TGTGCCAGCAGTTTAGCCCGGGACAGTGGGATAAACACTGAAGCTTTCTTT.

The CDR3 coding sequence is TGTGCCAGCGGACGAGAGGCGGGTGACTACAATGAGTGGTTCTTC. As protein: CASGREAGDYNEWFF. The genes are TRBV6-1 and TRBJ2-1, with D maybe TRBD2 (5 bases). V was pared by 8 bases and J by 15 bases, with 29 bases between. The CDR3 length is 15 residues. Germline V gene sequence: CDR1 MNHNS, CDR2 SASEGT.

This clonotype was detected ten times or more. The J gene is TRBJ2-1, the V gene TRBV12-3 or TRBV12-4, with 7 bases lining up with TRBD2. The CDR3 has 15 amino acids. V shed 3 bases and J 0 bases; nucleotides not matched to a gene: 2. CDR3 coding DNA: TGTGCCAGCAGTTTCAGGGAGGGCTCCTACAATGAGCAGTTCTTC. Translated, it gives CASSFREGSYNEQFF.

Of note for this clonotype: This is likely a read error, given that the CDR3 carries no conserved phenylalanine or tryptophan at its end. CDR3 coding DNA: TGTGCCAGCAGCTACTCCCCACCAGATACGCAGTATTAT. This translates into CASSYSPPDTQYY. The genes are TRBV6-5 and TRBJ2-3; the D is unclear. The CDR3 is 13 residues long. Germline-derived CDR1 and CDR2 are MNHEY and SVGAGI.

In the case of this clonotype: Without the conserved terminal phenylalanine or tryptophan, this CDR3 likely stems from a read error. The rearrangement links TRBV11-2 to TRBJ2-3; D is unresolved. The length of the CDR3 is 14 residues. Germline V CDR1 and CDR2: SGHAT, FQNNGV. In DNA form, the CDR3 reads TGTGCCAGCAGCATTGGGCTTCCCACAGATGCGCAGTATTTA. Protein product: CASSIGLPTDAQYL.

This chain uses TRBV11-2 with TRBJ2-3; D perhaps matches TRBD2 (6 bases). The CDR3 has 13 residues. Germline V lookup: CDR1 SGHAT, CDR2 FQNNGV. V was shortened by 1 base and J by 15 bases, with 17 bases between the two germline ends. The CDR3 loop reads CASSLAGVYGHYF. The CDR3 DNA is TGTGCCAGCAGCTTAGCGGGGGTGTATGGGCATTATTTT.

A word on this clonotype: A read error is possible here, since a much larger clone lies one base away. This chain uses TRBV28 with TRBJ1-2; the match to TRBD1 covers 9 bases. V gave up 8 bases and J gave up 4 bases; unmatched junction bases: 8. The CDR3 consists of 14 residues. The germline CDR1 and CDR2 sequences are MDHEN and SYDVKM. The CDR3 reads CASCPGDRAYGYTF. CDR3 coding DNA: TGTGCCAGCTGCCCCGGGGACAGGGCCTATGGCTACACCTTC.

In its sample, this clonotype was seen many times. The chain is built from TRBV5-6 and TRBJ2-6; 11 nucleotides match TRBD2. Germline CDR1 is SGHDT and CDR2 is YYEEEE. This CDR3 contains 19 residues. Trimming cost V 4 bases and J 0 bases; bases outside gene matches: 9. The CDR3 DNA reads TGTGCCAGCAGCCCGGAGACTAGCGGGACCCTCTCTGGGGCCAACGTCCTGACTTTC. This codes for CASSPETSGTLSGANVLTF.

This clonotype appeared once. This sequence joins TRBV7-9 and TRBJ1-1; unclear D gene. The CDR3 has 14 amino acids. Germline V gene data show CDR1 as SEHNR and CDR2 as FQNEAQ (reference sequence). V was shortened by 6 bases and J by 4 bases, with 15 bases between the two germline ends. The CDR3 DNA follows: TGTGCCAGCAGGTGTAGAGGAATGAGCACTGAAGCTTTCTTT. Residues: CASRCRGMSTEAFF. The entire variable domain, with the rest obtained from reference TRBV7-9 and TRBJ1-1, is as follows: DTGVSQNPRHKITKRGQNVTFRCDPISEHNRLYWYRQTLGQGPEFLTYFQNEAQLEKSRLLSDRFSAERPKGSFSTLEIQRTEQGDSAMYLCASRCRGMSTEAFFGQGTRLTVV.

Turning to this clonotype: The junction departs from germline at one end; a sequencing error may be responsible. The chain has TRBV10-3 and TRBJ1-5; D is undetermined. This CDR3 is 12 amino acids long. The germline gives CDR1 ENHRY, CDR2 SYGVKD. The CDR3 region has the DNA TGTGCCATCTCGACGACATATCAGCCCCGGCATTTT. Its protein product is CAISTTYQPRHF.

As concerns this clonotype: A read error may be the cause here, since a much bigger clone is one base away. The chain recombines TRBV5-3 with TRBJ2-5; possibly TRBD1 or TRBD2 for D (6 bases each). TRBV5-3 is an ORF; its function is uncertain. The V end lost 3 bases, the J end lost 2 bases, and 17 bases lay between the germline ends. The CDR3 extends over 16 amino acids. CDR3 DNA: TGTGCCAGAAGCTCGCGGGACAAGCAAACTCAAGAGACCCAGTACTTC. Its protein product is CARSSRDKQTQETQYF.

CDR3 amino acids: CASISASTHTGELFF. CDR3 nucleotide sequence: TGTGCCAGCATCTCAGCAAGCACACACACCGGGGAGCTGTTTTTT. This rearrangement joins TRBV11-2 to TRBJ2-2; D not certain. Trimming left V 7 bases short and J 3 bases short, with 15 bases between. Looked up from germline, CDR1 is SGHAT and CDR2 is FQNNGV. This CDR3 is built from 15 residues. Combining the CDR3 with reference TRBV11-2 and TRBJ2-2 gives the whole variable domain EAGVAQSPRYKIIEKRQSVAFWCNPISGHATLYWYQQILGQGPKLLIQFQNNGVVDDSQLPKDRFSAERLKGVDSTLKIQPAKLEDSAVYLCASISASTHTGELFFGEGSRLTVL.

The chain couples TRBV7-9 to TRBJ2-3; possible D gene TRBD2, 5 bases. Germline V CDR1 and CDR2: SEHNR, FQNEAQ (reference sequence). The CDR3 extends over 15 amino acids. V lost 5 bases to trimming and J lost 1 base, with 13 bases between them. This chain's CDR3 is CASSPSSRGTDTQYF. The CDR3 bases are TGTGCCAGCAGCCCAAGCTCGAGGGGCACAGATACGCAGTATTTT.

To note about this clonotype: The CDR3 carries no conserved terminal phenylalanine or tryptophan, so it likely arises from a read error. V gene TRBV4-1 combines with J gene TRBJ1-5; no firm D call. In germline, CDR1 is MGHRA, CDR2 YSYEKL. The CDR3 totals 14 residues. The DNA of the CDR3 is TGCGCCAACAGCCTTGACGGTAGCAATCAGCCCCAGCATCTT. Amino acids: CANSLDGSNQPQHL.

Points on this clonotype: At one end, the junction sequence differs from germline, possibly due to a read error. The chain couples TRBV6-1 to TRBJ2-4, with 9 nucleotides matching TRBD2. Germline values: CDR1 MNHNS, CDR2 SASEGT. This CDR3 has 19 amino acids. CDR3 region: CASSEEVSVRTSAKNIQYF. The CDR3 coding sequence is TGTGCCAGCAGTGAAGAGGTAAGCGTGAGGACTAGCGCCAAAAACATTCAGTATTTC.

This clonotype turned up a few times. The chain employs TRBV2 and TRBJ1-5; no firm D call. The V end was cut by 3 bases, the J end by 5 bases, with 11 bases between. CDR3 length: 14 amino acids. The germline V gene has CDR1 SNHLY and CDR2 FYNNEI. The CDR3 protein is CASSDWGTHQPQHF. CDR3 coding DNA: TGTGCCAGCAGTGACTGGGGTACACATCAGCCCCAGCATTTT.

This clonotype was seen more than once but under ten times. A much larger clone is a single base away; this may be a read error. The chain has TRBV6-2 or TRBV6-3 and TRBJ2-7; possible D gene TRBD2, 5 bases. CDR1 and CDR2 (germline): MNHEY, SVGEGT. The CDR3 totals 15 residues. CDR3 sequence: CANSYAGSARHEQYF. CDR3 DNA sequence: TGTGCCAACAGTTACGCGGGCTCGGCGAGACATGAGCAGTACTTC.

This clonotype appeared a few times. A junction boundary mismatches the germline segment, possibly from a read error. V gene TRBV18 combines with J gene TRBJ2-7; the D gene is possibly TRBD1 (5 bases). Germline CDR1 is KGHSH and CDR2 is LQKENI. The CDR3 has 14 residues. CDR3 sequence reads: CGSSRPDRLYEQYF. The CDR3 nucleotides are TGTGGCAGCTCAAGGCCCGACAGACTCTACGAGCAGTACTTC.

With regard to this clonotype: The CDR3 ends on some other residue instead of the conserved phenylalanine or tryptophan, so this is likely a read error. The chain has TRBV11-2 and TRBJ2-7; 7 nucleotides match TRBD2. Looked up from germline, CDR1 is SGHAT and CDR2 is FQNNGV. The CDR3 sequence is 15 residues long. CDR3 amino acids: CVSSRGLVGVYEQYS. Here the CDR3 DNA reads TGTGTCAGCAGCCGTGGACTAGTGGGAGTCTACGAGCAGTACTCC.